This T cell receptor (beta chain) was recovered during a study of T cell responses to AZD1222 COVID-19 vaccine. Study-level background: Timing groups of about 4 and about 12 weeks for second doses were pooled.

Germline V CDR1 and CDR2: MGHDK, SYGVNS. Trimming pared 2 bases from V and 3 bases from J, leaving 10 bases between. The CDR3 has 15 amino acids. Overall study results and limits: Only a handful of people who got AZD1222 tested seropositive at baseline. Elevations in Spike-specific TCR breadth and depth followed administration of two AZD1222 doses.

This clone turned up a few times. The antigen is undetermined. The data were produced by immunoSEQ multiplex PCR, yet TCRdb's version contains in-frame clones alone and is incomplete. The sample has 100,000 or so clones, about 88% seen once. The chain couples TRBV25-1 to TRBJ1-4; D is undetermined. The receptor was isolated from an adult in good health. Material: peripheral blood, obtained on day 0 of AZD1222 vaccination. CDR3 region: CASSEPLASNEKLFF. The DNA for the CDR3 is TGTGCCAGCAGTGAACCCCTGGCTTCTAATGAAAAACTGTTTTTT.